The T cell receptor beta chain described here comes from a study of T cells in Graves' hyperthyroidism and ophthalmopathy. As for this clonotype: Its antigen remains unknown.

Germline lookup yields CDR1 SEHNR and CDR2 FQNEAQ (reference sequence). Trimming removed 5 bases at V and 5 bases at J, with 16 bases between. CDR3 size: 15 residues. Notes on the study in general: Stable hyperthyroidism and ophthalmopathy were separated using 13 V-J signatures.

No ophthalmopathy progression within 18 months constituted stable Graves' hyperthyroidism. Patients were excluded for uncontrolled infection, other autoimmune disease, pregnancy or lactation. RNA transcripts gave rise to amplified TCR beta CDR3 regions. A first-round RT-PCR of the TCR CDR3 used the HTBI primer set. MiXCR was run by TCRdb on the multiplex PCR reads, yielding one entry per CDR3 protein. The repertoire holds approximately 590,000 distinct CDR3 sequences, with about 15% as singletons. Sequencing was carried out using blood. The V call is TRBV7-9, the J call TRBJ2-1, with TRBD1 as a possible D gene (5 bases). This clonotype originated in a woman in her thirties with Graves' hyperthyroidism. The CDR3 DNA follows: TGTGCCAGCAGCCCACCCGGACACGGACACAATGAGCAGTTCTTC. Translating gives CASSPPGHGHNEQFF. Full variable domain (rest looked up from reference TRBV7-9 and TRBJ2-1): DTGVSQNPRHKITKRGQNVTFRCDPISEHNRLYWYRQTLGQGPEFLTYFQNEAQLEKSRLLSDRFSAERPKGSFSTLEIQRTEQGDSAMYLCASSPPGHGHNEQFFGPGTRLTVL.